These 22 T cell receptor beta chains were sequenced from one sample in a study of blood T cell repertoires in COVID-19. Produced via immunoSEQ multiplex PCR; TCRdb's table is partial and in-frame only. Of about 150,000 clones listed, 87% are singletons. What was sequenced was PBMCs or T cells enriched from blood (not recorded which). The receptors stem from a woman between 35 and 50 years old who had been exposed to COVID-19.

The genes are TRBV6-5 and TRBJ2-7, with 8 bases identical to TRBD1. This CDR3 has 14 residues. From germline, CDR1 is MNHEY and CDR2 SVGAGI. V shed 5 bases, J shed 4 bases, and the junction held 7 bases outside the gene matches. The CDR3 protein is CASSPDRGIYEQYF. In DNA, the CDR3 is TGTGCCAGCAGTCCCGACAGGGGAATTTACGAGCAGTACTTC.

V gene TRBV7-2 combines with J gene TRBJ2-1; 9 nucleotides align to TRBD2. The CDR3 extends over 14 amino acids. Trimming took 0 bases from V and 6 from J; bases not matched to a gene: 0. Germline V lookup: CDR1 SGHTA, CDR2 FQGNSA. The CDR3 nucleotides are TGTGCCAGCAGCTTAGCGCGGGAGGGCAATGAGCAGTTCTTC. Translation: CASSLAREGNEQFF.

Here the CDR3 DNA reads TGTGCCAGCAGTTTACAGGGCGACAGCACTGAAGCTTTCTTT. It codes for CASSLQGDSTEAFF. The chain links TRBV6-2 or TRBV6-3 to TRBJ1-1, with a tentative D call TRBD1 (6 bases). This CDR3 comprises 14 residues. Trimming pared 4 bases from V and 4 bases from J, leaving 13 bases between. Per the germline V gene, CDR1 is MNHEY and CDR2 is SVGEGT.

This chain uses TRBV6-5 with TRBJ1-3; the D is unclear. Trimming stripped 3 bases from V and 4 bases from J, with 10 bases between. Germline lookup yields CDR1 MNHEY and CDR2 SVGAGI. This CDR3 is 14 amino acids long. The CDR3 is CASSYTPRGNTIYF. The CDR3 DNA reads TGTGCCAGCAGTTATACCCCCAGGGGAAACACCATATATTTT.

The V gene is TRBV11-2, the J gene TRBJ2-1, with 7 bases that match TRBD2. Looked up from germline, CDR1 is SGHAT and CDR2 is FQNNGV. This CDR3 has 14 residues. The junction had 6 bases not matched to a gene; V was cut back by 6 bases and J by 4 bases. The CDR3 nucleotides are TGTGCCAGCAGTAGACGGGACTATTACAATGAGCAGTTCTTC. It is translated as CASSRRDYYNEQFF.

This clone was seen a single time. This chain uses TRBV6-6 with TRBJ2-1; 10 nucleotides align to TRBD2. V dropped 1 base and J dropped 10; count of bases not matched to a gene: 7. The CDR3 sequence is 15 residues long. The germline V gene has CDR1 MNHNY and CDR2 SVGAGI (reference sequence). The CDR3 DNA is TGTGCCAGCAGTTACTTACTAGCGGGGATGCGGGAGCAGTTCTTC. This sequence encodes CASSYLLAGMREQFF.

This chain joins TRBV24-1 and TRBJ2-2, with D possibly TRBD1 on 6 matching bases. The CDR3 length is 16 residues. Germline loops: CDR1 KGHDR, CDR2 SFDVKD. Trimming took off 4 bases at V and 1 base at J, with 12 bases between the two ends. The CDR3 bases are TGTGCCACCAGTGACGCAGGACAGCTGAACACCGGGGAGCTGTTTTTT. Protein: CATSDAGQLNTGELFF.

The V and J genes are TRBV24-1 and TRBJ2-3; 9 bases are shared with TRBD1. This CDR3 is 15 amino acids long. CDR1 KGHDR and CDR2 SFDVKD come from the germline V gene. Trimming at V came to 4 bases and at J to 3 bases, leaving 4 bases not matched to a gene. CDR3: CATSDGTGRTDTQYF. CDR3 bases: TGTGCCACCAGTGACGGGACAGGGAGAACAGATACGCAGTATTTT.

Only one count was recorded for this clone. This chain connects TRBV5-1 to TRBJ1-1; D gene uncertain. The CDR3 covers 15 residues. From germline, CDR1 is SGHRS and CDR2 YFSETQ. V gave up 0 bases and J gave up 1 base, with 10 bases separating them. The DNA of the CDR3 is TGCGCCAGCAGCTTGGCCTCGGCGGGGAACACTGAAGCTTTCTTT. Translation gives CASSLASAGNTEAFF.

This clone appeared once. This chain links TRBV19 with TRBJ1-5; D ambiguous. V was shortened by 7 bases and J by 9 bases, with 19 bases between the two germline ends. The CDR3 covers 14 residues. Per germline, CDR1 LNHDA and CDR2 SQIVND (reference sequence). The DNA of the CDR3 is TGTGCCAGTACGAGGGAAAGGGTCGGGCCGCCCCAGCATTTT. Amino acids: CASTRERVGPPQHF.

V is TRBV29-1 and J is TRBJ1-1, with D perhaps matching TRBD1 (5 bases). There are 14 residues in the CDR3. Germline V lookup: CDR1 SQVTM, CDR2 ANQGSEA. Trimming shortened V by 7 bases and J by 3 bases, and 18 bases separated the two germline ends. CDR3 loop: CSGCKSRADTEAFF. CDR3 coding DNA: TGCAGCGGTTGCAAGAGCAGGGCGGACACTGAAGCTTTCTTT. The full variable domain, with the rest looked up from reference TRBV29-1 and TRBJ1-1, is SAVISQKPSRDICQRGTSLTIQCQVDSQVTMMFWYRQQPGQSLTLIATANQGSEATYESGFVIDKFPISRPNLTFSTLTVSNMSPEDSSIYLCSGCKSRADTEAFFGQGTRLTVV.

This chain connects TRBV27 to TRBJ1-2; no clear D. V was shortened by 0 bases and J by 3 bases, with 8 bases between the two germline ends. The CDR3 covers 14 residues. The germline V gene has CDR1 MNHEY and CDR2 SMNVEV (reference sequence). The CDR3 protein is CASSLSSLHYGYTF. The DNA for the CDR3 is TGTGCCAGCAGTTTATCGAGTCTTCACTATGGCTACACCTTC.

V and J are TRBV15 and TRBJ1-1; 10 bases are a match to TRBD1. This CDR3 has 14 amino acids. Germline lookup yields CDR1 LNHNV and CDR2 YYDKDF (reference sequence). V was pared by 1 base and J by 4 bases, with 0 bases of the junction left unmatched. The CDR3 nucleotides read TGTGCCACCAGCAGAGGGGACAGGGGCACTGAAGCTTTCTTT. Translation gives CATSRGDRGTEAFF.

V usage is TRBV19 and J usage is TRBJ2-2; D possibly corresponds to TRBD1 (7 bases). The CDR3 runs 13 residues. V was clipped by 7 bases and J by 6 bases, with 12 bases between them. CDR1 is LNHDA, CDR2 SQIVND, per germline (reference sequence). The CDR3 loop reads CASIPGGPGELFF. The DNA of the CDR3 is TGTGCCAGTATCCCAGGGGGGCCCGGGGAGCTGTTTTTT.

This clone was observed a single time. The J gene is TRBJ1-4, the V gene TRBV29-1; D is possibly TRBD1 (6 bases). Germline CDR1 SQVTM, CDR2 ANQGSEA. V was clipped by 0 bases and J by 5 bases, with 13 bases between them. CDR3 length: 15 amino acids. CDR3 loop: CSVEEGITGNEKLFF. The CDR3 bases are TGCAGCGTTGAAGAGGGGATAACAGGGAATGAAAAACTGTTTTTT.

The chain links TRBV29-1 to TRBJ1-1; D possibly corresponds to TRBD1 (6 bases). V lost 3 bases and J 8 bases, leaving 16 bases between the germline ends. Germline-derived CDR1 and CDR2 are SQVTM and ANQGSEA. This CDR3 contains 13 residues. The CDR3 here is CSVDAGQYSEAFF. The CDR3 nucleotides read TGCAGCGTTGACGCCGGACAGTACTCCGAAGCTTTCTTT.

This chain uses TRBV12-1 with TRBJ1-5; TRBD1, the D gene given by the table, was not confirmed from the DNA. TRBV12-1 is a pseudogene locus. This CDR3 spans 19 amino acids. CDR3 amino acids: CASSFAGVGQGVKNQPQHF. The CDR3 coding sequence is TGTGCCAGCAGCTTTGCGGGCGTAGGACAGGGGGTAAAGAATCAGCCCCAGCATTTT.

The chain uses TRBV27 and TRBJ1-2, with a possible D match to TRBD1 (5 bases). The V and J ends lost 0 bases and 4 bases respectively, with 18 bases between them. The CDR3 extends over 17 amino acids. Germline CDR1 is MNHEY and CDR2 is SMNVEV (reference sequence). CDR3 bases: TGTGCCAGCAGTTTATCGGGGGGGGAGATGGGCCTCTATGGCTACACCTTC. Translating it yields CASSLSGGEMGLYGYTF.

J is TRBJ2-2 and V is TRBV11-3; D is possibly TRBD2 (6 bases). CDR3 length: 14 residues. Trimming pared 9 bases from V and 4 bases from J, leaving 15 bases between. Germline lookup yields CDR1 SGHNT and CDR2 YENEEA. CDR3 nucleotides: TGTGCCAGTACGCTGCAGGGAGGCACCGGGGAGCTGTTTTTT. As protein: CASTLQGGTGELFF.

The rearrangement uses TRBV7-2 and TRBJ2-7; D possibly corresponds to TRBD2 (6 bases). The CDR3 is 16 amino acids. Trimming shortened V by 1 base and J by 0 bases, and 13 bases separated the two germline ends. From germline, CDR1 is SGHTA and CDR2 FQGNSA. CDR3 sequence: CASSLDGTFPSYEQYF. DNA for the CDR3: TGTGCCAGCAGCTTAGACGGGACTTTCCCCTCCTACGAGCAGTACTTC.

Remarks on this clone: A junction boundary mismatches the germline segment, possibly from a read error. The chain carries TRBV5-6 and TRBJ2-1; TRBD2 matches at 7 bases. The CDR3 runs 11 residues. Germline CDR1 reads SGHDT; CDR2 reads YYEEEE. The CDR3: CASSLGEGRVF. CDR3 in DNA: TGTGCCAGCAGCTTGGGGGAAGGGAGGGTCTTC.

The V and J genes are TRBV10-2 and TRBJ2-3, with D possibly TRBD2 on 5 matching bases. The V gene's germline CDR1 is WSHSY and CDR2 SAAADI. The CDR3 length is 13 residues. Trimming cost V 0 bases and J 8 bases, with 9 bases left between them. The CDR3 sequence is CASSESTRGTQYF. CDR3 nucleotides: TGCGCCAGCAGTGAGTCGACTCGGGGTACGCAGTATTTT.